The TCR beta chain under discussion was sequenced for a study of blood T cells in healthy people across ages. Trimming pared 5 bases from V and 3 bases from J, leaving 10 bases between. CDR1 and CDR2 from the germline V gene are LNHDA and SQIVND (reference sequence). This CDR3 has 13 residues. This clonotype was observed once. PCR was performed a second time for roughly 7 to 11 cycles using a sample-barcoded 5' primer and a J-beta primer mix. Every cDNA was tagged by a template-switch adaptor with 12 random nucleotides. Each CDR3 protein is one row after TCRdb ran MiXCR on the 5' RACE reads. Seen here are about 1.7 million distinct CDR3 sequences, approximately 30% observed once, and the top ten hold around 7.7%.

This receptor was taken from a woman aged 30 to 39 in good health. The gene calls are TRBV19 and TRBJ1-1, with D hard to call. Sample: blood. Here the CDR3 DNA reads TGTGCCAGTAGTCCCGCCGCGCACACTGAAGCTTTCTTT. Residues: CASSPAAHTEAFF.